These T cell receptor beta chains were read from a single sample in a study of cytomegalovirus exposure and HLA in healthy donors. Clones were read by immunoSEQ multiplex PCR, and TCRdb kept only the in-frame ones, dropping some. The table lists around 140,000 clones, around 90% of them singletons, with about 0.51% in the top ten. The sample was PBMCs. The source of these receptors is a woman aged 40 to 55 in good health and CMV-seronegative. The CDR3 runs from the conserved cysteine through the conserved F or W. Each record gives: J gene, V gene, D gene, CDR3 protein. D genes are given only for firm matches.

J: TRBJ2-6; V: TRBV30; D: TRBD1; CDR3: CACDRAGANVLTF
J: TRBJ1-3; V: TRBV19; D: -; CDR3: CASSFPGSVGNTIYF
J: TRBJ2-2; V: TRBV21-1; D: -; CDR3: CASTPGGSEDTGELFF
J: TRBJ1-5; V: TRBV28; D: TRBD1; CDR3: CASSLTGFNQPQHF
J: TRBJ2-7; V: TRBV5-4; D: TRBD2; CDR3: CASSTRGLAGGYLYEQYF
J: TRBJ2-3; V: TRBV10-3; D: TRBD2; CDR3: CAISEFSGTSATDTQYF
J: TRBJ1-5; V: TRBV18; D: TRBD1; CDR3: CASSAGTGSSDQPQHF
J: TRBJ1-5; V: TRBV5-1; D: TRBD1; CDR3: CASSPLTGGGQPQHF
J: TRBJ2-1; V: TRBV5-1; D: -; CDR3: CASSWGPLDEQFF
J: TRBJ2-7; V: TRBV5-1; D: TRBD2; CDR3: CASSLSSGTYEQYF
J: TRBJ2-7; V: TRBV5-1; D: TRBD2; CDR3: CASSHGASGSSYEQYF
J: TRBJ1-6; V: TRBV6-5; D: -; CDR3: CASSPSQGFNSPLHF
J: TRBJ2-4; V: TRBV7-9; D: -; CDR3: CASSLGEVRAKNIQYF
J: TRBJ2-7; V: TRBV11-2; D: TRBD2; CDR3: CASSLTTSGNYEQYF
J: TRBJ2-7; V: TRBV2; D: TRBD2; CDR3: CASSEALSGTYEQYF
J: TRBJ2-5; V: TRBV5-4; D: TRBD2; CDR3: CASSSKAGQETQYF
J: TRBJ2-3; V: TRBV30; D: -; CDR3: CAWSVQADTQYF
J: TRBJ1-6; V: TRBV6-6; D: -; CDR3: CASSTSDGTGSSPLHF
J: -; V: TRBV9; D: TRBD2; CDR3: CASSPRQIARGDEQYF
J: TRBJ1-5; V: TRBV6-5; D: -; CDR3: CASSYSGQLNQPQHF
J: TRBJ2-7; V: TRBV5-1; D: TRBD1; CDR3: CASSYTTGQGAYEQYF
J: TRBJ2-3; V: TRBV7-2; D: -; CDR3: CASSLTPSDTDTQYF
J: TRBJ2-1; V: TRBV10-2; D: TRBD2; CDR3: CASRWDYRDYNEQFF
J: TRBJ1-3; V: TRBV27; D: TRBD1; CDR3: CASSYWPTGERNTIYF
J: TRBJ2-1; V: TRBV27; D: TRBD2; CDR3: CASSPGTSGSREQFF
J: TRBJ2-1; V: TRBV7-3; D: TRBD2; CDR3: CASRRTSGSEEQFF
J: TRBJ1-1; V: TRBV28; D: TRBD1; CDR3: CASSLWTGGPIEAFF
J: TRBJ1-1; V: TRBV2; D: -; CDR3: CASRDSPMEAFF
J: TRBJ2-3; V: TRBV6-1; D: TRBD2; CDR3: CASSVPSGSTDTQYF